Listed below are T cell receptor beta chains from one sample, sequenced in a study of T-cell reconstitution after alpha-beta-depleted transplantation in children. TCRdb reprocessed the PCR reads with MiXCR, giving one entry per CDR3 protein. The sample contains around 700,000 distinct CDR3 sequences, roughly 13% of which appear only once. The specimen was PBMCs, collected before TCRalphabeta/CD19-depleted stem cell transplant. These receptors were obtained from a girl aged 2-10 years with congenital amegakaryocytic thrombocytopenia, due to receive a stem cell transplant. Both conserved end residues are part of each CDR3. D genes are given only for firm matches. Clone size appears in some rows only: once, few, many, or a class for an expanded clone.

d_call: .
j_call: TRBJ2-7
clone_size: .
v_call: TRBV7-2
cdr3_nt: TGTGCCAGCACCATCTTAGGCGCTTACGAGCAGTACTTC
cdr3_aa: CASTILGAYEQYF

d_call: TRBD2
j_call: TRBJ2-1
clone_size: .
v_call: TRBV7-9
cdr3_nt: TGTGCCAGCAGCCCTACGGGGGGGCCATTCAATGAGCAGTTCTTC
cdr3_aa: CASSPTGGPFNEQFF

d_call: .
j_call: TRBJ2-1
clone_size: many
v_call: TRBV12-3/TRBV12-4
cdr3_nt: TGTGCCAGCAGTCTGACATTGTTCCATGAGCAGTTCTTC
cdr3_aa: CASSLTLFHEQFF

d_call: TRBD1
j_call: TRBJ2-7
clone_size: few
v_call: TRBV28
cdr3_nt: TGTGCCAGCAGTTTATCTTGGGACAGGGCCTCCTACGAGCAGTACTTC
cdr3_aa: CASSLSWDRASYEQYF

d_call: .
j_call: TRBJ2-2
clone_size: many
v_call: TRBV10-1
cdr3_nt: TGCGCCAGCAGAGCACAGGGATTTTCCGGGGAGCTGTTTTTT
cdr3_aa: CASRAQGFSGELFF

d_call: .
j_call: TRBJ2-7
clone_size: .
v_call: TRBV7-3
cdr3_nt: TGTGCCAGCAGCTTACAACCACACTACGAGCAGTACTTC
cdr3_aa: CASSLQPHYEQYF

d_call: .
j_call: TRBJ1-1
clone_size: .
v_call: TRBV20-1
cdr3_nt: TGCAGTGCGCGGGGCCCGGGGGATGAAGCTTTCTTT
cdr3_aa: CSARGPGDEAFF

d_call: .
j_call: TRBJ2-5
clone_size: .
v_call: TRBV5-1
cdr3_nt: TGCGCCAGCCCGTTGGACGACAACCAAGAGACCCAGTACTTC
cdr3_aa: CASPLDDNQETQYF

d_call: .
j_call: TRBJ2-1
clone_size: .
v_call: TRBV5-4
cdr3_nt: TGTGCCAGCAGCATAGACAGGTACAATGAGCAGTTCTTC
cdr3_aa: CASSIDRYNEQFF

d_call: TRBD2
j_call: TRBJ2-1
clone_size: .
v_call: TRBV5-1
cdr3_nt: TGCGCCAGCAGCCCACTAGCGCGGGGAGTCGATGAGCAGTTCTTC
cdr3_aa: CASSPLARGVDEQFF

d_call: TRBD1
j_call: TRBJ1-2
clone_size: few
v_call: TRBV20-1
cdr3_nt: TGCAGTGCAGAGGACAGGCCGAATGGCTACACCTTC
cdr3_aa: CSAEDRPNGYTF

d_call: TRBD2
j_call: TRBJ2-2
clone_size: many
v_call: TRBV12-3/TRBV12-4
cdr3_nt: TGTGCCAGCAGTTTTGAGGCGGGAGGGAACACCGGGGAGCTGTTTTTT
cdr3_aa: CASSFEAGGNTGELFF